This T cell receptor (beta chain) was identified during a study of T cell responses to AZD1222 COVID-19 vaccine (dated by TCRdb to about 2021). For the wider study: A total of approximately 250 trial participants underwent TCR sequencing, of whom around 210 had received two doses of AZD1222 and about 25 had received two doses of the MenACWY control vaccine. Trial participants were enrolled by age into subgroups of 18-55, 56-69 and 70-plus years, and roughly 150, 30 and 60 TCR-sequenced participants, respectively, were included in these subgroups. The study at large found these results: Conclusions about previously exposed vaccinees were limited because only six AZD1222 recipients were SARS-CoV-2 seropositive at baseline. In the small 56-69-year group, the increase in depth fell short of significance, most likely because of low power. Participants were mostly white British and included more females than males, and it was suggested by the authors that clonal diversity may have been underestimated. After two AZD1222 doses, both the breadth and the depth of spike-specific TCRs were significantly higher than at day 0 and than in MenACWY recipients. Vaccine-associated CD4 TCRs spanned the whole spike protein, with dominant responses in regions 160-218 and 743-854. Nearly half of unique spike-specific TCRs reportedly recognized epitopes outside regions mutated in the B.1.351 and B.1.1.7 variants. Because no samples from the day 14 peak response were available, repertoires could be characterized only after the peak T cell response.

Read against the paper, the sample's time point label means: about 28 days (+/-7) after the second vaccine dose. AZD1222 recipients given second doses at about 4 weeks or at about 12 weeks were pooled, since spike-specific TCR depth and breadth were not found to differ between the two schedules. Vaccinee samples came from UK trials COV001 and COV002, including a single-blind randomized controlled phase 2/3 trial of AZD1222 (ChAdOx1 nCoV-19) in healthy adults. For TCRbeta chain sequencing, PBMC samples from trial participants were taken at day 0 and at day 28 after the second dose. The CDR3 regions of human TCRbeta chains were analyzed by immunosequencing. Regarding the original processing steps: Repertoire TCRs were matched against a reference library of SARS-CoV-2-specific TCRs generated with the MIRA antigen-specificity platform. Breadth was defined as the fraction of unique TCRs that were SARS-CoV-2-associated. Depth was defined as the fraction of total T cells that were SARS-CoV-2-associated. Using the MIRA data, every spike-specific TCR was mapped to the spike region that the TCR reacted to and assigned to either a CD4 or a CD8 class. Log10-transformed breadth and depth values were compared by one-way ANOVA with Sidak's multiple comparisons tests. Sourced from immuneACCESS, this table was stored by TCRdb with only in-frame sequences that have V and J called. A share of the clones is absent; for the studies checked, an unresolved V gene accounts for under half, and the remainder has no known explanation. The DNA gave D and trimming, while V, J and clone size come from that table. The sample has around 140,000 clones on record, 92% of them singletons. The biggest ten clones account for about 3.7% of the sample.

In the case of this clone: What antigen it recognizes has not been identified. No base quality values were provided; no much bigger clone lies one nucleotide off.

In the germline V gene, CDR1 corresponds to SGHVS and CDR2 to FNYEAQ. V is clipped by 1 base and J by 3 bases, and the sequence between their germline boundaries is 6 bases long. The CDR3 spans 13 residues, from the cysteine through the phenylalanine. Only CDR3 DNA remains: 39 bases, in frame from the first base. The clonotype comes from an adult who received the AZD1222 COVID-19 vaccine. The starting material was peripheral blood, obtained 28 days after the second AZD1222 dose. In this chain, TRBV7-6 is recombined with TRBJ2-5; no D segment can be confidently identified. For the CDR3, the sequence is CASSLGLEETQYF. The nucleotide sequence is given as TGTGCCAGCAGCTTAGGTTTGGAAGAGACCCAGTACTTC.